This T cell receptor beta chain was identified in a study of cytomegalovirus exposure and HLA in healthy donors. The study ran its PCR with 60 Vbeta and 13 Jbeta primers. The method was immunoSEQ multiplex PCR; TCRdb's version includes in-frame clones alone and lacks a portion of them. The table shows roughly 100,000 clones, with 65% to 90% occurring only once. General observations from the study: About 150 TCR beta chains were listed as cytomegalovirus-associated. It was reported that TCR beta sequences correctly inferred the HLA-A and HLA-B alleles for most subjects. In terms of immune exposure information, only CMV serostatus was available.

Trimming removed 4 bases at V and 4 bases at J, with 18 bases between. CDR1 and CDR2 (germline): SGHDT, YYEEEE. The CDR3 covers 16 residues. About this clone: The target antigen is unknown.

The V and J genes are TRBV5-6 and TRBJ2-1, with D possibly being TRBD2 (5 bases). The origin of this receptor is a man aged 50-60 years in good health and CMV-seronegative. The specimen sequenced was PBMCs. CDR3 protein: CASSPLTSRTYNEQFF. The CDR3 DNA follows: TGTGCCAGCAGCCCTTTAACTTCCAGGACTTACAATGAGCAGTTCTTC. Looking up the rest from reference TRBV5-6 and TRBJ2-1 gives the full variable domain: DAGVTQSPTHLIKTRGQQVTLRCSPKSGHDTVSWYQQALGQGPQFIFQYYEEEERQRGNFPDRFSGHQFPNYSSELNVNALLLGDSALYLCASSPLTSRTYNEQFFGPGTRLTVL.